This T cell receptor beta chain was documented in a study of cytomegalovirus exposure and HLA in healthy donors (dated by TCRdb to between 2016 and 2019). In terms of the full investigation: The roughly 670 repertoires of the first cohort and the 110 or so validation repertoires were produced on the same platform, according to a later analysis. Besides the first cohort of around 700 subjects, a separate validation cohort made up of 95 to 150 different subjects was used. High-throughput TCR immunosequencing, statistical association of individual TCRs with disease status, and machine learning were combined to predict cytomegalovirus infection status. The aim of the study was to test whether cataloging public T cell receptors could identify signatures of past pathogen exposure. Beyond this particular receptor, the publication reports: In a later analysis, TCRs clustered in the first cohort were found to also tend to co-occur in the 120 or so validation repertoires, with 90% to 95% of cluster scores above 0. Across donors, most TCR sequences were observed very rarely, whereas some public TCRs were present in many individuals. The study gave a list of under 200 TCR beta chains associated with cytomegalovirus. A few of the identified cytomegalovirus-associated TCR beta chains were confirmed in vitro to be specific for cytomegalovirus antigens. The validation cohort had no HLA typing available for a later analysis, so co-occurrence within that cohort was assessed over all 130 or so repertoires. The classifier was reported to diagnose cytomegalovirus status with high specificity and sensitivity in both the original and validation cohorts. It was suggested by the authors that the approach could potentially be generalized to other disease states and immunological phenotypes.

The CDR3 runs 13 amino acids, cysteine and phenylalanine included. The entry retains the CDR3 DNA only, 39 bases that are in frame from base 1. CDR1 and CDR2 are read off the germline V gene as SNHLY and FYNNEI. Cut back by 2 bases and 6 bases, the V and J ends lie 10 bases apart. Library preparation employed the immunoSEQ multiplex PCR assay. The original methods were these. A statistical classification framework was developed to diagnose cytomegalovirus status using the catalog of TCR beta chain sequences. TCRdb took over this immuneACCESS table, retaining in-frame rearrangements with V and J assigned. Such tables are incomplete; in checked studies, under half of the missing clones stem from an unresolved V gene, and the remainder is unexplained. V and J calls and clone size are copied from that table; D and trimming were computed from the DNA. The table for this sample lists some 220,000 clones; around 90% of them were counted only once. The top ten constitute 0.8% to 1.2% of the sample.

Remarks on this clone: Its antigen is currently not known. No base-level quality is on record; no much larger clone is a single base apart.

The donors belonged to the validation cohort of about 110 subjects, which was separate from the roughly 670-subject first cohort. Material for sequencing was PBMCs. Here the chain combines TRBV2 and TRBJ1-1; the D gene identity is not certain. The sequence came from a young woman in good health and CMV-seronegative. The nucleotide sequence is TGTGCCAGCAGTGAAATTAGTGGTCCTGAAGCTTTCTTT. It translates to CASSEISGPEAFF.